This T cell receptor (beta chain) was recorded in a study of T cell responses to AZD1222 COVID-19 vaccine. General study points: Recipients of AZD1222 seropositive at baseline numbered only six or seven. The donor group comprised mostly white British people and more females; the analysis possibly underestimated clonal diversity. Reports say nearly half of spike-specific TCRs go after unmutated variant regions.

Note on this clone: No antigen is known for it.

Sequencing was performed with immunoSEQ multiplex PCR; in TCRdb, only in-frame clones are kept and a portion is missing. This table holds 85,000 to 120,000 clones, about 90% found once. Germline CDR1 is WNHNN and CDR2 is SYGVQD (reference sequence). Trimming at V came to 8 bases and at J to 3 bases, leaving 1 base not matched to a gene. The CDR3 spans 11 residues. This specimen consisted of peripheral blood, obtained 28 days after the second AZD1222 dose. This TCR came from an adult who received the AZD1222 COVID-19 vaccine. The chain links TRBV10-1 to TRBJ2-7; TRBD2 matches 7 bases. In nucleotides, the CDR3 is TGCGCCAGCGGGAGGGGCTACGAGCAGTACTTC. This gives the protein CASGRGYEQYF.